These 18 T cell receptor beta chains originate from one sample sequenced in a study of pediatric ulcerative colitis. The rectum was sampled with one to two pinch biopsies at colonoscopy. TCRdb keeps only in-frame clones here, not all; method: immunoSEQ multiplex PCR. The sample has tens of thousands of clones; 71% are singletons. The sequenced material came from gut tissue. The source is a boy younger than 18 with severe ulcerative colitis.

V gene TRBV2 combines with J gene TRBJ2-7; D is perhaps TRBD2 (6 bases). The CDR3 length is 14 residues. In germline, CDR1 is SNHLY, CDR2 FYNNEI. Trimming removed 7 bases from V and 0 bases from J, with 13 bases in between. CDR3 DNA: TGTGCCAGCACTTGGGGCGGGGTCTCCTACGAGCAGTACTTC. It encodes CASTWGGVSYEQYF.

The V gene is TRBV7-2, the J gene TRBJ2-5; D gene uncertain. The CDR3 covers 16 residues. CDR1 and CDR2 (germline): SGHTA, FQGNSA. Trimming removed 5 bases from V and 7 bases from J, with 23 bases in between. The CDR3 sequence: CASSKSWVEVEGTQYF. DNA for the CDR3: TGTGCCAGCAGCAAATCGTGGGTTGAGGTGGAAGGGACCCAGTACTTC.

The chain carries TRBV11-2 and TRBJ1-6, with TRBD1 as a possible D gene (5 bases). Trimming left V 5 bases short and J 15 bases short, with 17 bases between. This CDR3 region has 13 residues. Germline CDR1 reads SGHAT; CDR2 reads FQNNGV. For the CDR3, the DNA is TGTGCCAGCAGCGGGGACGGCTTAAAACGCCTCCACTTT. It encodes CASSGDGLKRLHF.

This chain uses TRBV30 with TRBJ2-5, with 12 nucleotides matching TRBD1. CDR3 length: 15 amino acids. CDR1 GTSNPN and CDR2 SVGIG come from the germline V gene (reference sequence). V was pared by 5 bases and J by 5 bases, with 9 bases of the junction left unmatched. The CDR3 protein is CAWGAGTGGRETQYF. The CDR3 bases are TGTGCCTGGGGGGCCGGGACAGGGGGCCGGGAGACCCAGTACTTC.

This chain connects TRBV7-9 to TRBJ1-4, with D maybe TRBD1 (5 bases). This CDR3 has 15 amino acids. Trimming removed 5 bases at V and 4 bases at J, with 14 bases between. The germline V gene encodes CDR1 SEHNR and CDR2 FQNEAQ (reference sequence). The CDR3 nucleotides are TGTGCCAGCAGCCCCGGGGGAAGGGTTAATGAAAAACTGTTTTTT. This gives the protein CASSPGGRVNEKLFF.

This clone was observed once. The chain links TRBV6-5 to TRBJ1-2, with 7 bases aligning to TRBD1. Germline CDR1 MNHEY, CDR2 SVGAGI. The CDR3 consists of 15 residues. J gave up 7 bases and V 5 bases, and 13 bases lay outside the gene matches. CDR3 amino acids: CASSTHRGQIGGYTF. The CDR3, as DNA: TGTGCCAGCAGTACCCACCGGGGACAGATTGGTGGCTACACCTTC.

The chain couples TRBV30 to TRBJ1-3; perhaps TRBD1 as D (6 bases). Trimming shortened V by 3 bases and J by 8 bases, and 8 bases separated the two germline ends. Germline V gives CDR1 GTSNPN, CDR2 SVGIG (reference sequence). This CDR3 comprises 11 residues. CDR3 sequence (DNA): TGTGCCTGGAGCCCAGGGGACACCATATATTTT. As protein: CAWSPGDTIYF. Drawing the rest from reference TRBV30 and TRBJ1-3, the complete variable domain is SQTIHQWPATLVQPVGSPLSLECTVEGTSNPNLYWYRQAAGRGLQLLFYSVGIGQISSEVPQNLSASRPQDRQFILSSKKLLLSDSGFYLCAWSPGDTIYFGEGSWLTVV.

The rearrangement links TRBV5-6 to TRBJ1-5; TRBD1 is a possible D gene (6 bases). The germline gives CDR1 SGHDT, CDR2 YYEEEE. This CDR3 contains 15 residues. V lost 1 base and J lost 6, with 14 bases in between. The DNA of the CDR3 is TGTGCCAGCAGCTTGCAGCAGGGGACGGTTCAGCCCCAGCATTTT. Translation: CASSLQQGTVQPQHF.

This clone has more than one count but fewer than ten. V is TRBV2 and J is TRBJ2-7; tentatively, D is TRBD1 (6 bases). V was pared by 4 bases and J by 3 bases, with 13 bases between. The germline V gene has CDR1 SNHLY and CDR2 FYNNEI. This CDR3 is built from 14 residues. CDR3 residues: CASSVQQGSYEQYF. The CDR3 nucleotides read TGTGCCAGCAGTGTCCAACAGGGTAGCTACGAGCAGTACTTC.

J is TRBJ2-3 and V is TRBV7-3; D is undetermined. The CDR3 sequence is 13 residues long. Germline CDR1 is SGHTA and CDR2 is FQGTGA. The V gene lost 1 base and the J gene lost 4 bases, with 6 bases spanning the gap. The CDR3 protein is CASSLKGADTQYF. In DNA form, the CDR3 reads TGTGCCAGCAGCTTAAAGGGCGCAGATACGCAGTATTTT.

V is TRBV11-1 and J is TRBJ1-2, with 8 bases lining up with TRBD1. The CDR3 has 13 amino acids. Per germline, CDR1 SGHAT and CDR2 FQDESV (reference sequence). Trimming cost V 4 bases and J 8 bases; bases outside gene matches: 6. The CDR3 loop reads CASSYQGARGYTF. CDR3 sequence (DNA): TGTGCCAGCAGCTACCAGGGGGCGCGGGGCTACACCTTC.

CDR3 DNA: TGTGCCAGCAGCCCAATGGGGTTCACTGAAGCTTTCTTT. Protein product: CASSPMGFTEAFF. The chain carries TRBV7-9 and TRBJ1-1; D remains ambiguous. The V end was cut by 5 bases, the J end by 4 bases, with 11 bases between. The CDR3 has 13 amino acids. Germline V CDR1 and CDR2: SEHNR, FQNEAQ (reference sequence).

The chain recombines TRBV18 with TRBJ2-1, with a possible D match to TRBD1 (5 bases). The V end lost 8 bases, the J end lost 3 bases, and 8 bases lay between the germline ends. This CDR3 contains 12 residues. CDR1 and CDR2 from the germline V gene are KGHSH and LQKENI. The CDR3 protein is CASTDSYNEQFF. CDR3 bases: TGTGCCAGCACCGACAGCTACAATGAGCAGTTCTTC. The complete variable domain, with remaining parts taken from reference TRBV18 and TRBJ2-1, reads NAGVMQNPRHLVRRRGQEARLRCSPMKGHSHVYWYRQLPEEGLKFMVYLQKENIIDESGMPKERFSAEFPKEGPSILRIQQVVRGDSAAYFCASTDSYNEQFFGPGTRLTVL.

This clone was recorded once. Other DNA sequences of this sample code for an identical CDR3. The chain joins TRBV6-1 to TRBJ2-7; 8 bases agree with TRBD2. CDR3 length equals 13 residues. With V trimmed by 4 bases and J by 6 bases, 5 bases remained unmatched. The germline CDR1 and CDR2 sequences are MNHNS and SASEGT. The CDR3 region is CASSVGGGREQYF. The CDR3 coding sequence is TGTGCCAGCAGTGTAGGCGGGGGGCGCGAGCAGTACTTC.

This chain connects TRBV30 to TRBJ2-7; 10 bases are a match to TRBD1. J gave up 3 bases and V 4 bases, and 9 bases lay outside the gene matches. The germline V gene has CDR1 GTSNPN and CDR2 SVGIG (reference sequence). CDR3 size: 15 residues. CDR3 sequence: CAWKGQTGGNYEQYF. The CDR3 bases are TGTGCCTGGAAGGGCCAGACAGGGGGCAACTACGAGCAGTACTTC. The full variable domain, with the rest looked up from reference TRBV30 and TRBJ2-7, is SQTIHQWPATLVQPVGSPLSLECTVEGTSNPNLYWYRQAAGRGLQLLFYSVGIGQISSEVPQNLSASRPQDRQFILSSKKLLLSDSGFYLCAWKGQTGGNYEQYFGPGTRLTVT.

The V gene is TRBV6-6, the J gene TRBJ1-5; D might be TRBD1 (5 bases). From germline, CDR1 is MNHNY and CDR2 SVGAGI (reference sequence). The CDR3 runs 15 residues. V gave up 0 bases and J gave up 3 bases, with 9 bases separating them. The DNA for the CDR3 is TGTGCCAGCAGTTACTCTGGGGCCGTCAATCAGCCCCAGCATTTT. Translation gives CASSYSGAVNQPQHF.

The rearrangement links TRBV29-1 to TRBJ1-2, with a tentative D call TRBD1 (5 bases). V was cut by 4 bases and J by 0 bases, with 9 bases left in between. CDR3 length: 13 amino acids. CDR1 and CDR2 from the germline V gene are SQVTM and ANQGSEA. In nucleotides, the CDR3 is TGCAGCGTTGTCATAGGGGCTAACTATGGCTACACCTTC. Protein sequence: CSVVIGANYGYTF.

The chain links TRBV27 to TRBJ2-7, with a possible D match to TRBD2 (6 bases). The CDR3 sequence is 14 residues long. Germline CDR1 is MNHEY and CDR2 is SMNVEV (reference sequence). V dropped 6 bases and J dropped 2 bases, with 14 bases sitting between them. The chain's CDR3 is CASSGTGLPYEQYF. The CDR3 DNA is TGTGCCAGCAGCGGGACGGGACTTCCCTACGAGCAGTACTTC.